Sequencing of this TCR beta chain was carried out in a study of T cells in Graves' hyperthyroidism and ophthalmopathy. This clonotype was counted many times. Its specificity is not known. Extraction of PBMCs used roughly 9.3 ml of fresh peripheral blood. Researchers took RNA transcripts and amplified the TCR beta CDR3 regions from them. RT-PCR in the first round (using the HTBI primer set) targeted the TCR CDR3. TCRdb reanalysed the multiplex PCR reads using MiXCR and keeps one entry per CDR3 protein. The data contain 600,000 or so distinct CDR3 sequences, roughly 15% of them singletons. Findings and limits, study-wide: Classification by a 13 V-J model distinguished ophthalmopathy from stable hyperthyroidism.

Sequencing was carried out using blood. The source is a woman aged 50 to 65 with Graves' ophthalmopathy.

The chain's CDR3 is CASSLNLNYEQYF. Written as DNA, the CDR3 is TGTGCCAGCAGCTTAAACCTTAACTACGAGCAGTACTTC. J is TRBJ2-7 and V is TRBV11-1; D is uncertain. Germline CDR1 is SGHAT and CDR2 is FQDESV (reference sequence). The V gene lost 2 bases and the J gene lost 3 bases, with 8 bases spanning the gap. The CDR3 is made up of 13 amino acids.